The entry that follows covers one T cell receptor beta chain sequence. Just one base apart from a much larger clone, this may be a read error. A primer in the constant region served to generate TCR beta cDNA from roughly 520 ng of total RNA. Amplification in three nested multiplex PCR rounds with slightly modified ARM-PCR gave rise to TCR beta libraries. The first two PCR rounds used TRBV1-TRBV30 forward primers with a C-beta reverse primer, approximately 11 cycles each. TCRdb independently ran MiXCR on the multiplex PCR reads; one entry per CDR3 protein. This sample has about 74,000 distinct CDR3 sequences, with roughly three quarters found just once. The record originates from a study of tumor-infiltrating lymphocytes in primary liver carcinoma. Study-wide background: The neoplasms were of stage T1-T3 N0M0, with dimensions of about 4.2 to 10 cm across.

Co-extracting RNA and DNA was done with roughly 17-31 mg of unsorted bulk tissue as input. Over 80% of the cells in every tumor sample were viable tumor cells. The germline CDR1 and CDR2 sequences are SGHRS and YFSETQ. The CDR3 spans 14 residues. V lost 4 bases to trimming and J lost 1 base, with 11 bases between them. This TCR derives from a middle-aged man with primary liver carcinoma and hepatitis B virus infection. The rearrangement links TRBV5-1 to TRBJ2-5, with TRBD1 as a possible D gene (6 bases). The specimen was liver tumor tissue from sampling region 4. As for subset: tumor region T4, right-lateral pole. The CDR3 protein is CASSVGDIQETQYF. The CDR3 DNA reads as TGCGCCAGCAGCGTGGGGGACATCCAAGAGACCCAGTACTTC.